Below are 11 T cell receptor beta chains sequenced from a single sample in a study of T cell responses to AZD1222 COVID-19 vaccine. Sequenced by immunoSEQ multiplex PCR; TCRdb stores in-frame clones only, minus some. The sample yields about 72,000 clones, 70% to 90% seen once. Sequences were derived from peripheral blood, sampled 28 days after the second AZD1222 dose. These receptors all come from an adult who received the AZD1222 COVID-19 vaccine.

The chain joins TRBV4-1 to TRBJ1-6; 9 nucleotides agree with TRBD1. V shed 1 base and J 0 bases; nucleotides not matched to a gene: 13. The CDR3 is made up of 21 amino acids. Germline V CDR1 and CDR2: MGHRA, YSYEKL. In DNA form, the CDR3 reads TGCGCCAGCAGCCAAGCCCCAAGGACAGGGGAACTCAGCTCCTATAATTCACCCCTCCACTTT. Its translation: CASSQAPRTGELSSYNSPLHF.

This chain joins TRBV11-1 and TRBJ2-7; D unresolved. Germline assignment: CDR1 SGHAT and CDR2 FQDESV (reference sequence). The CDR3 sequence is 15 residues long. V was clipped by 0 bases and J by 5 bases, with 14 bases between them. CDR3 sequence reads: CASSLAVAVGHEQYF. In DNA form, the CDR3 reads TGTGCCAGCAGCTTAGCGGTGGCCGTCGGTCACGAGCAGTACTTC. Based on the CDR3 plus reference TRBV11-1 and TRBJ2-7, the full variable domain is EAEVAQSPRYKITEKSQAVAFWCDPISGHATLYWYRQILGQGPELLVQFQDESVVDDSQLPKDRFSAERLKGVDSTLKIQPAELGDSAMYLCASSLAVAVGHEQYFGPGTRLTVT.

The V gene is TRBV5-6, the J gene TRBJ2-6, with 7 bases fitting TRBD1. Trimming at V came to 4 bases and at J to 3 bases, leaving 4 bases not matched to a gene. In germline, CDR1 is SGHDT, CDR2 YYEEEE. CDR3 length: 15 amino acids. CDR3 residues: CASSLTGFGANVLTF. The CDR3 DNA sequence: TGTGCCAGCAGCCTGACAGGGTTTGGGGCCAACGTCCTGACTTTC. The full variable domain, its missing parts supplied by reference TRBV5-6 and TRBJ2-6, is DAGVTQSPTHLIKTRGQQVTLRCSPKSGHDTVSWYQQALGQGPQFIFQYYEEEERQRGNFPDRFSGHQFPNYSSELNVNALLLGDSALYLCASSLTGFGANVLTFGAGSRLTVL.

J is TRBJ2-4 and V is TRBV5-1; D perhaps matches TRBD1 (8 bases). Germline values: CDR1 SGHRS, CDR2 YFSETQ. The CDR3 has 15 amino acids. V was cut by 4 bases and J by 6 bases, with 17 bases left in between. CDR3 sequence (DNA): TGCGCCAGCAGCACAAGACAGGGGAGGGCAAACATTCAGTACTTC. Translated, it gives CASSTRQGRANIQYF.

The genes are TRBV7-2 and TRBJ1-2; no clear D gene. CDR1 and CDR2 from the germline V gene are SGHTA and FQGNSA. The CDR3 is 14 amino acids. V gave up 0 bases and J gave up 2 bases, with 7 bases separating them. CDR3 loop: CASSLAGKNYGYTF. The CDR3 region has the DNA TGTGCCAGCAGCTTAGCGGGGAAGAACTATGGCTACACCTTC.

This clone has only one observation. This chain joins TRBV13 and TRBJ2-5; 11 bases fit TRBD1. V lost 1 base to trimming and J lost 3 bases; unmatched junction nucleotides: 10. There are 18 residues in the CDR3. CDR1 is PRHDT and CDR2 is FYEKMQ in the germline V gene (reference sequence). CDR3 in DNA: TGTGCCAGCAGCTTAGAAGGGACAGGGGGGCCCCGTAAAGAGACCCAGTACTTC. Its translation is CASSLEGTGGPRKETQYF.

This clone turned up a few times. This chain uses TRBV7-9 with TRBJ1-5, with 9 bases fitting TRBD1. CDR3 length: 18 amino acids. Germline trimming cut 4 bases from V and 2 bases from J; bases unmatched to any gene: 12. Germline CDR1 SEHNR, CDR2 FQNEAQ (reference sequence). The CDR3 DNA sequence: TGTGCCAGCAGCTCGACTACCGACCGGACAGGGGGCAATCAGCCCCAGCATTTT. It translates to CASSSTTDRTGGNQPQHF.

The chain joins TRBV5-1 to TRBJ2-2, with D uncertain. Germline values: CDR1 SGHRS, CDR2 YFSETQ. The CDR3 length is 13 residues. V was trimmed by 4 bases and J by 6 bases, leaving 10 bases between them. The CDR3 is CASSPLRAGELFF. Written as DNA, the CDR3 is TGCGCCAGCAGCCCCCTCCGTGCCGGGGAGCTGTTTTTT.

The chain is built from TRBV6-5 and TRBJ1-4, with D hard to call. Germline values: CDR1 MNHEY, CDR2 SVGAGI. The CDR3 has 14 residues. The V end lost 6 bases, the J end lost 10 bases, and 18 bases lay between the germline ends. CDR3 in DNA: TGTGCCAGCAGCTCCGATCAACGGGGAGGAAAACTGTTTTTT. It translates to CASSSDQRGGKLFF.

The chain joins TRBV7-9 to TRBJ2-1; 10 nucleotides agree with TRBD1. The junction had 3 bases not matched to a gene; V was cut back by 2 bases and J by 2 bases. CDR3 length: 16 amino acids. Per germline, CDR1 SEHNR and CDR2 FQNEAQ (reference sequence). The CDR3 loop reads CASSLPGTGAYNEQFF. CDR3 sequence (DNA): TGTGCCAGCAGCTTACCCGGGACAGGGGCCTACAATGAGCAGTTCTTC. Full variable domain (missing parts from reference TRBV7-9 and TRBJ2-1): DTGVSQNPRHKITKRGQNVTFRCDPISEHNRLYWYRQTLGQGPEFLTYFQNEAQLEKSRLLSDRFSAERPKGSFSTLEIQRTEQGDSAMYLCASSLPGTGAYNEQFFGPGTRLTVL.

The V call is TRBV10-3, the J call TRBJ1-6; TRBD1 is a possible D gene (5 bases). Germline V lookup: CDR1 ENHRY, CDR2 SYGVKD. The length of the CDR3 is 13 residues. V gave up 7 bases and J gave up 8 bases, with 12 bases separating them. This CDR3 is CAITGIKDSPLHF. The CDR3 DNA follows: TGTGCCATCACAGGGATAAAGGATTCACCCCTCCACTTT.